This is a list of T cell receptor beta chains from one sample in a study of T cell responses to AZD1222 COVID-19 vaccine. Measured with immunoSEQ multiplex PCR; TCRdb has only the in-frame clones, and not every one. The sample shows approximately 110,000 clones, roughly four fifths of them seen only once. Specimen: peripheral blood, collected on day 0 of AZD1222 vaccination. The receptors were gathered from an adult in good health. The conserved cysteine and the conserved F or W are not part of the CDR3 here. Fields, in order: D gene, V gene, CDR3 protein. D genes are given only for firm matches.

D: NA
V: TRBV2
CDR3: ASSPLGGDTQY

D: NA
V: TRBV6-2/TRBV6-3
CDR3: ASSKYAGELF

D: TRBD1
V: TRBV27
CDR3: ASSSSRGQGDTQY

D: NA
V: TRBV18
CDR3: ASSPGLANTEAF

D: NA
V: TRBV18
CDR3: ASSPVEMSGTYEQY

D: NA
V: TRBV20-1
CDR3: SANGLNPLH

D: NA
V: TRBV12-3/TRBV12-4
CDR3: ASSLILRDIQY

D: NA
V: TRBV19
CDR3: ASSIVGPVGIVPYEQY

D: TRBD1
V: TRBV18
CDR3: ASSQGQMNTEAF

D: TRBD2
V: TRBV29-1
CDR3: SVYLAGLEDTQY

D: NA
V: TRBV5-1
CDR3: ASSLDSSEEQF

D: NA
V: TRBV5-6
CDR3: ATHLYSNTGELF

D: NA
V: TRBV19
CDR3: ASRPSSYNSPLH

D: NA
V: TRBV5-1
CDR3: ASSLPGGLGGFSYNEQF

D: NA
V: TRBV5-1
CDR3: ASSLSIGTDTQY

D: NA
V: TRBV7-8
CDR3: ASSPTEQNSPLH

D: NA
V: TRBV5-4
CDR3: ASSLAGPNTGELF

D: NA
V: TRBV7-2
CDR3: ASSLGWGTKNIQY

D: NA
V: TRBV7-9
CDR3: ASSFTGLDTQY

D: NA
V: TRBV5-1
CDR3: ASSLATGDLGGSPLH

D: NA
V: TRBV11-1
CDR3: ASSYPRGRGVNEQF

D: TRBD1
V: TRBV12-5
CDR3: ASAPRQGAFNEQF

D: NA
V: TRBV6-5
CDR3: ASQVNTEAF

D: TRBD2
V: TRBV28
CDR3: ASSPNQRGEQY

D: NA
V: TRBV5-4
CDR3: ASSLGGTQGNEQY

D: NA
V: TRBV20-1
CDR3: SARRTYGYT

D: NA
V: TRBV10-3
CDR3: ASAAGENYGYT

D: NA
V: TRBV12-3/TRBV12-4
CDR3: ASSLNYEQY

D: TRBD2
V: TRBV2
CDR3: ASSQTSGRTGELF

D: TRBD2
V: TRBV19
CDR3: ASTLRALAGGGYNEQF

D: NA
V: TRBV28
CDR3: ASKNREPPTYEQY

D: TRBD1
V: TRBV9
CDR3: ASSSLYRGTGYTSTDTQY

D: NA
V: TRBV25-1
CDR3: ASSEGNRGGNQPQH

D: NA
V: TRBV2
CDR3: ASRGVSGWQPQH

D: TRBD2
V: TRBV29-1
CDR3: SVNSGGSYEQY

D: TRBD1
V: TRBV2
CDR3: ASRGGTASNYGYT

D: NA
V: TRBV6-5
CDR3: ASSYSIPGAPYEQY

D: NA
V: TRBV19
CDR3: ASSDSSAAKNEQF

D: TRBD2
V: TRBV5-1
CDR3: ASSSGGLAGGPYEQY

D: NA
V: TRBV2
CDR3: ASRAGTDYGYT

D: NA
V: TRBV28
CDR3: ASSSGGEGSPEAF

D: TRBD2
V: TRBV5-8
CDR3: ASSFLAGGATYNEQF

D: NA
V: TRBV5-1
CDR3: ASSPISTAQNTEAF

D: NA
V: TRBV18
CDR3: ASSPRDQRTNYGYT

D: TRBD2
V: TRBV10-2
CDR3: ASSVMVSGRFDVGSYNEQF

D: TRBD1
V: TRBV5-1
CDR3: ASSLGSQGPNEKLF